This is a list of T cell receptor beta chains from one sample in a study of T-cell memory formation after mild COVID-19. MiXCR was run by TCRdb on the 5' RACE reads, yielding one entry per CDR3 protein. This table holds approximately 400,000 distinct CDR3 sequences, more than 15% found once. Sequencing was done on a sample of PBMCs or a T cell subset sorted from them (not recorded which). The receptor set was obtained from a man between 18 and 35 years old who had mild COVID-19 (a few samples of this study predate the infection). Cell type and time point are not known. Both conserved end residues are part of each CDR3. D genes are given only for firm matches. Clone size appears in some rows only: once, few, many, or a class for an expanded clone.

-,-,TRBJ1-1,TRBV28,CASTTVGRRSLDTEAFF,TGTGCCAGCACCACCGTGGGACGTCGCTCGCTCGACACTGAAGCTTTCTTT
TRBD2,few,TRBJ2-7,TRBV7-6,CASSRGGDSGEQYF,TGTGCCAGCAGCCGCGGGGGGGACAGTGGGGAGCAGTACTTC
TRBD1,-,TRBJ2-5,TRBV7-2,CASRQAQGAETQYF,TGTGCCAGCAGGCAGGCGCAGGGGGCCGAGACCCAGTACTTC
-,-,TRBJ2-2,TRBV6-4,CASSDSEGNTGELFF,TGTGCCAGCAGTGACTCGGAAGGGAACACCGGGGAGCTGTTTTTT
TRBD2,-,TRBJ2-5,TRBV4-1,CASSGRGGQQETQYF,TGCGCCAGCAGTGGTCGGGGGGGCCAACAAGAGACCCAGTACTTC
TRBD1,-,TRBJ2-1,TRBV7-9,CASSGRDRGLNEQFF,TGTGCCAGCAGCGGCCGGGACAGGGGCCTTAATGAGCAGTTCTTC
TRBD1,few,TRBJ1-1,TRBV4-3,CASRPDRVRPTEAFF,TGCGCCAGCAGACCGGACAGGGTCCGACCCACTGAAGCTTTCTTT
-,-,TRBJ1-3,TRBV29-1,CSVMYGNTIYF,TGCAGCGTTATGTACGGAAACACCATATATTTT
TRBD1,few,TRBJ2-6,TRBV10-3,CAISGTGGPGANVLTF,TGTGCCATCAGTGGAACAGGGGGACCTGGGGCCAACGTCCTGACTTTC
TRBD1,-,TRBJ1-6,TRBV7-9,CASTTDRLNSPLHF,TGTGCCAGCACCACGGACAGGCTGAATTCACCCCTCCACTTT
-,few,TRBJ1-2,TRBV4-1,CASSVSYEGPYGYTF,TGCGCCAGCAGCGTCAGCTATGAGGGCCCCTATGGCTACACCTTC
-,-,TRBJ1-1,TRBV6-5,CASSDDNYFRGNTEAFF,TGTGCCAGCAGTGACGACAACTATTTTAGGGGAAACACTGAAGCTTTCTTT
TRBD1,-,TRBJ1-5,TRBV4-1,CASSQGEDRVSNQPQHF,TGCGCCAGCAGCCAAGGAGAGGACAGGGTGAGCAATCAGCCCCAGCATTTT
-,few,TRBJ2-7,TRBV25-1,CASSEYIPGRTAYEQYF,TGTGCCAGCAGTGAATATATTCCGGGGAGGACGGCCTACGAGCAGTACTTC
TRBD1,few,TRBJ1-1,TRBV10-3,CAISDTPGTVNTEAFF,TGTGCCATCAGTGACACTCCCGGGACAGTGAACACTGAAGCTTTCTTT
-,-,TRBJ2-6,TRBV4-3,CASSQDWGSTSSGANVLTF,TGCGCCAGCAGCCAAGATTGGGGGTCTACTAGCTCTGGGGCCAACGTCCTGACTTTC
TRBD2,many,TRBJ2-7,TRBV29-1,CSVGDYYEQYF,TGCAGCGTTGGGGACTACTACGAGCAGTACTTC
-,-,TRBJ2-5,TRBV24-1,CATSDPRQGGETQYF,TGTGCCACCAGTGACCCCCGACAGGGAGGAGAGACCCAGTACTTC
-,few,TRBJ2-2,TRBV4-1,CASSQDNRANTGELFF,TGCGCCAGCAGCCAAGATAACAGGGCGAACACCGGGGAGCTGTTTTTT
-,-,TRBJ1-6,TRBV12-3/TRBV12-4,CASRPQSSYNSPLHF,TGTGCCAGCAGGCCCCAGAGCTCCTATAATTCACCCCTCCACTTT
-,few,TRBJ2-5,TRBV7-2,CASSFPVVETQYF,TGTGCCAGCAGCTTCCCCGTCGTGGAGACCCAGTACTTC
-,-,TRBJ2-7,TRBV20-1,CSARDLGGATYEQYF,TGCAGTGCTAGAGATCTAGGGGGGGCCACCTACGAGCAGTACTTC
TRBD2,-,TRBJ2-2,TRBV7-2,CASSIPSGGRTGELFF,TGTGCCAGCAGCATACCTAGCGGGGGGCGCACCGGGGAGCTGTTTTTT
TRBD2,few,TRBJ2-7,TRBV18,CASSPGAGVYEQYF,TGTGCCAGCTCACCGGGAGCGGGGGTCTACGAGCAGTACTTC
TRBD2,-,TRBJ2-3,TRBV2,CASSLGLAIDTQYF,TGTGCCAGCAGTCTCGGACTAGCGATTGATACGCAGTATTTT
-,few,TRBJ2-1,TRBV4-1,CASSSHPEGARNEQFF,TGCGCCAGCAGCTCCCACCCGGAGGGGGCGCGAAATGAGCAGTTCTTC
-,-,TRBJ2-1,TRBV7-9,CASSHYYPPEDEQFF,TGTGCCAGCAGCCATTACTACCCCCCCGAGGATGAGCAGTTCTTC
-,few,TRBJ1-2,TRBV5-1,CASSSEGANYGYTF,TGCGCCAGCAGCTCGGAGGGGGCTAACTATGGCTACACCTTC
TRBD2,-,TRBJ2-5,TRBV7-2,CASSLAVLAGGPTETQYF,TGTGCCAGCAGCTTAGCGGTTCTAGCGGGGGGGCCAACGGAGACCCAGTACTTC
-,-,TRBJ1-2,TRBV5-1,CASSLVGRGAYGYTF,TGCGCCAGCAGCTTGGTTGGCCGGGGCGCCTATGGCTACACCTTC
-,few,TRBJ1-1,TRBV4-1,CASSQDRVNTEAFF,TGCGCCAGCAGCCAAGATAGAGTCAACACTGAAGCTTTCTTT
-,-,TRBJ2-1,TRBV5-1,CASSSGQTIHNEQFF,TGCGCCAGCAGCTCCGGACAGACCATACACAATGAGCAGTTCTTC
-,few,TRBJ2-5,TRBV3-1,CASSQDPLGTQYF,TGTGCCAGCAGCCAAGACCCCCTGGGGACCCAGTACTTC